The next 29 T cell receptor beta chains were all read from a single sample in a study of blood T cell repertoires in COVID-19. Produced via immunoSEQ multiplex PCR; TCRdb's table is partial and in-frame only. Among roughly 340,000 clones listed, 85% to 90% were seen once. Sequenced sample: PBMCs or T cells enriched from blood (not recorded which). The receptors come from a man younger than 30 who had recovered from COVID-19.

CDR3 amino acids: CASSLGGDWGEQFF. In nucleotides, the CDR3 is TGTGCCAGCAGCTTGGGGGGAGATTGGGGTGAGCAGTTCTTC. The chain couples TRBV7-2 to TRBJ2-1, with a weak D call TRBD2 (6 bases). This CDR3 contains 14 residues. The V gene's germline CDR1 is SGHTA and CDR2 FQGNSA. Trimming stripped 3 bases from V and 9 bases from J, with 15 bases between.

CDR3 bases: TGTGCCAGCTCTCCAGGGGGACAGGGAGGGGACGAGCAGTACTTC. Protein product: CASSPGGQGGDEQYF. This sequence joins TRBV18 and TRBJ2-7; TRBD1 agrees at 9 bases. With 6 bases clipped from V and 5 bases from J, the junction kept 11 bases outside the gene matches. CDR3 size: 15 residues. Germline CDR1 reads KGHSH; CDR2 reads LQKENI. Full variable domain (outside the CDR3, taken from reference TRBV18 and TRBJ2-7): NAGVMQNPRHLVRRRGQEARLRCSPMKGHSHVYWYRQLPEEGLKFMVYLQKENIIDESGMPKERFSAEFPKEGPSILRIQQVVRGDSAAYFCASSPGGQGGDEQYFGPGTRLTVT.

This chain links TRBV20-1 with TRBJ2-7, with 8 bases fitting TRBD1. CDR1 is DFQATT and CDR2 is SNEGSKA in the germline V gene (reference sequence). V was pared by 6 bases and J by 3 bases, with 1 base of the junction left unmatched. This CDR3 is 11 amino acids long. CDR3 region: CSATGGYEQYF. CDR3 DNA sequence: TGCAGTGCCACAGGGGGCTACGAGCAGTACTTC.

Remarks on this clone: Other nucleotide sequences from this sample produce the same CDR3. The chain joins TRBV4-2 to TRBJ2-1, with 15 nucleotides matching TRBD2. CDR1 is LGHNA, CDR2 YNFKEQ, per germline. CDR3 length: 17 residues. V shed 4 bases, J shed 1 base, and the junction held 2 bases outside the gene matches. This CDR3 is CASSPGLAGGSYNEQFF. The DNA for the CDR3 is TGTGCCAGCAGCCCTGGACTAGCGGGGGGGTCCTACAATGAGCAGTTCTTC.

The V and J genes are TRBV7-2 and TRBJ2-1, with TRBD2 identical over 7 bases. Per the germline V gene, CDR1 is SGHTA and CDR2 is FQGNSA. CDR3 length: 17 amino acids. Losses at the gene ends were 4 bases for V and 4 bases for J; bases not matched to a gene: 13. In nucleotides, the CDR3 is TGTGCCAGCAGCTCGGGGTCCCTAGCGGCGCTTTACAATGAGCAGTTCTTC. It yields the protein CASSSGSLAALYNEQFF.

V and J are TRBV9 and TRBJ2-6; D might be TRBD1 (5 bases). Germline CDR1 and CDR2: SGDLS and YYNGEE. V lost 6 bases and J lost 0, with 10 bases in between. The CDR3 loop spans 15 amino acids. CDR3 protein: CASTAGFSGANVLTF. As DNA, the CDR3 is TGTGCCAGCACGGCAGGGTTCTCTGGGGCCAACGTCCTGACTTTC.

The rearrangement links TRBV11-2 to TRBJ2-5, with 7 bases lining up with TRBD1. Germline values: CDR1 SGHAT, CDR2 FQNNGV. The ends lost 1 base at V and 2 bases at J; junction bases unmatched: 7. The CDR3 sequence is 16 residues long. The CDR3 nucleotides read TGTGCCAGCAGCTTAGCCGGGACCAGGGGGCAAGAGACCCAGTACTTC. The encoded protein is CASSLAGTRGQETQYF.

The chain is built from TRBV12-3 or TRBV12-4 and TRBJ2-3; D remains unclear. V was pared by 7 bases and J by 2 bases, with 4 bases between. The CDR3 length is 11 residues. CDR3 region: CASTLTDTQYF. Written as DNA, the CDR3 is TGTGCCAGCACCCTCACAGATACGCAGTATTTT.

CDR3 loop: CASSPTGGPYGYTF. The DNA of the CDR3 is TGTGCCAGCAGCCCCACAGGGGGCCCCTATGGCTACACCTTC. The chain combines TRBV7-2 with TRBJ1-2; the match to TRBD1 covers 9 bases. CDR3 size: 14 residues. Germline V gives CDR1 SGHTA, CDR2 FQGNSA. Trimming took 5 bases from V and 4 from J; bases not matched to a gene: 5.

V is TRBV4-3 and J is TRBJ1-1, with D possibly TRBD1 on 6 matching bases. Germline V gene lookup returns CDR1 LGHNA and CDR2 YSLEER. The CDR3 contains 18 residues. V gave up 3 bases and J gave up 5 bases, with 25 bases separating them. The CDR3 protein is CASSHERTLGGLRTEAFF. The CDR3 DNA is TGCGCCAGCAGCCACGAACGCACTCTCGGGGGGCTGAGGACTGAAGCTTTCTTT.

The V and J genes are TRBV5-8 and TRBJ1-1; no firm D call. Germline CDR1 is SGHTS and CDR2 is YDEGEE. The V gene lost 0 bases and the J gene lost 4 bases, with 10 bases spanning the gap. This CDR3 comprises 14 residues. CDR3 sequence reads: CASSLVVHTTEAFF. The CDR3 DNA follows: TGTGCCAGCAGCTTGGTCGTCCACACCACTGAAGCTTTCTTT.

The gene calls are TRBV28 and TRBJ1-3; 11 bases line up with TRBD1. Germline V gene data show CDR1 as MDHEN and CDR2 as SYDVKM. This CDR3 contains 16 residues. The J segment lost 0 bases and the V segment lost 5 bases, leaving 3 bases of the junction unmatched. CDR3 sequence: CASSLDRGLSGNTIYF. The CDR3 DNA is TGTGCCAGCAGTCTGGACAGGGGGCTCTCTGGAAACACCATATATTTT. The variable domain in full, with the rest retrieved from reference TRBV28 and TRBJ1-3, is DVKVTQSSRYLVKRTGEKVFLECVQDMDHENMFWYRQDPGLGLRLIYFSYDVKMKEKGDIPEGYSVSREKKERFSLILESASTNQTSMYLCASSLDRGLSGNTIYFGEGSWLTVV.

The V gene is TRBV5-1, the J gene TRBJ2-5; TRBD2 is a possible D gene (6 bases). CDR3 length: 13 residues. V lost 5 bases to trimming and J lost 7 bases, with 15 bases between them. CDR1 SGHRS and CDR2 YFSETQ come from the germline V gene. Here the CDR3 reads CASRPDYPGTQYF. CDR3 nucleotides: TGCGCCAGCAGGCCGGACTACCCGGGGACCCAGTACTTC.

The genes are TRBV5-1 and TRBJ2-7; 9 nucleotides line up with TRBD1. This CDR3 region has 12 residues. V lost 4 bases, J lost 4 bases, and 0 bases stayed unmatched. Germline lookup yields CDR1 SGHRS and CDR2 YFSETQ. The CDR3 region is CASSGQGYEQYF. The CDR3 nucleotides read TGCGCCAGCAGCGGACAGGGGTACGAGCAGTACTTC.

The V gene is TRBV10-3, the J gene TRBJ1-4, with unresolved D. The length of the CDR3 is 14 residues. The V end lost 6 bases, the J end lost 10 bases, and 18 bases lay between the germline ends. Germline V gene data show CDR1 as ENHRY and CDR2 as SYGVKD. CDR3 region: CAIRRNEQDGKLFF. CDR3 coding DNA: TGTGCCATCAGGAGGAACGAACAAGATGGAAAACTGTTTTTT.

This clone was counted a single time. The rearrangement uses TRBV5-8 and TRBJ2-3; the match to TRBD2 covers 7 bases. The CDR3 runs to 14 residues. V shed 3 bases, J shed 2 bases, and the junction held 3 bases outside the gene matches. Germline V CDR1 and CDR2: SGHTS, YDEGEE. For the CDR3, the DNA is TGTGCCAGCAGCTCGGGACTAACCACAGATACGCAGTATTTT. This codes for CASSSGLTTDTQYF.

This chain joins TRBV24-1 and TRBJ1-2, with D maybe TRBD1 (5 bases). Trimming removed 6 bases from V and 6 bases from J, with 10 bases in between. Germline lookup yields CDR1 KGHDR and CDR2 SFDVKD. CDR3 length: 12 residues. Here the CDR3 reads CATSPRGDGYTF. In nucleotides, the CDR3 is TGTGCCACCAGTCCGCGGGGGGATGGCTACACCTTC.

The V call is TRBV12-3 or TRBV12-4, the J call TRBJ1-1; the D gene is possibly TRBD1 (5 bases). V gave up 6 bases and J gave up 5 bases, with 13 bases separating them. CDR3 size: 13 residues. The CDR3 bases are TGTGCCAGCAGATGGGGGGGTTGGACTGAAGCTTTCTTT. Its protein product is CASRWGGWTEAFF.

The chain uses TRBV7-6 and TRBJ2-7; D is unresolved. V lost 5 bases and J 3 bases, leaving 11 bases between the germline ends. This CDR3 spans 13 amino acids. Germline CDR1 and CDR2: SGHVS and FNYEAQ. The CDR3 DNA reads as TGTGCCAGCAGCCTGGAGCCGGACTACGAGCAGTACTTC. It codes for CASSLEPDYEQYF.

The chain uses TRBV6-6 and TRBJ1-6; D is unclear. The length of the CDR3 is 14 residues. The germline CDR1 and CDR2 sequences are MNHNY and SVGAGI (reference sequence). Trimming shortened V by 2 bases and J by 7 bases, and 9 bases separated the two germline ends. CDR3 nucleotide sequence: TGTGCCAGCAGTTACATGGAGGGCAATTCACCCCTCCACTTT. Its translation: CASSYMEGNSPLHF.

This clone was counted only a few times. CDR3 amino acids: CASSIRETQYF. In DNA form, the CDR3 reads TGTGCCAGCAGTATCAGGGAGACCCAGTACTTC. The V gene is TRBV5-6, the J gene TRBJ2-5, with no clear D. Germline CDR1 reads SGHDT; CDR2 reads YYEEEE. The germline V and J ends were trimmed by 5 bases and 5 bases, with 7 bases remaining between them. The length of the CDR3 is 11 residues.

The V and J genes are TRBV6-5 and TRBJ1-1; 7 bases are shared with TRBD1. With 6 bases clipped from V and 9 bases from J, the junction kept 7 bases outside the gene matches. The CDR3 has 12 residues. The germline gives CDR1 MNHEY, CDR2 SVGAGI. The CDR3 sequence: CASSHDRAKAFF. The CDR3 DNA is TGTGCCAGCAGCCACGACAGGGCCAAAGCTTTCTTT.

This rearrangement joins TRBV28 to TRBJ2-5; 7 bases line up with TRBD2. The CDR3 loop spans 14 amino acids. The V gene end was trimmed by 5 bases and the J gene end by 5 bases; junction bases not matched to a gene: 8. The V gene's germline CDR1 is MDHEN and CDR2 SYDVKM. The CDR3 reads CASSAPQGGETQYF. CDR3 DNA: TGTGCCAGCAGTGCTCCTCAGGGAGGGGAGACCCAGTACTTC.

The chain is built from TRBV28 and TRBJ2-7; the D gene is possibly TRBD2 (5 bases). Between the trimmed V and J ends, which lost 6 bases and 4 bases, there was a span of 10 bases. Germline assignment: CDR1 MDHEN and CDR2 SYDVKM. The length of the CDR3 is 12 residues. The CDR3 reads CASRSGLYEQYF. CDR3 coding DNA: TGTGCCAGCAGGTCGGGGTTATACGAGCAGTACTTC. Drawing the rest from reference TRBV28 and TRBJ2-7, the complete variable domain is DVKVTQSSRYLVKRTGEKVFLECVQDMDHENMFWYRQDPGLGLRLIYFSYDVKMKEKGDIPEGYSVSREKKERFSLILESASTNQTSMYLCASRSGLYEQYFGPGTRLTVT.

The chain carries TRBV27 and TRBJ1-2; the match to TRBD1 covers 10 bases. CDR3 length equals 15 residues. CDR1 and CDR2 (germline): MNHEY, SMNVEV (reference sequence). V shed 5 bases, J shed 2 bases, and the junction held 5 bases outside the gene matches. The CDR3 reads CASSLRTGGNYGYTF. As DNA, the CDR3 is TGTGCCAGCAGTCTGAGGACAGGGGGGAACTATGGCTACACCTTC.

In DNA form, the CDR3 reads TGTGCCAGCTCACTAACACAGTACAGGTCGGTGAACACTGAAGCTTTCTTT. This gives the protein CASSLTQYRSVNTEAFF. The chain joins TRBV18 to TRBJ1-1; D is possibly TRBD1 (5 bases). The CDR3 extends over 17 amino acids. Germline lookup yields CDR1 KGHSH and CDR2 LQKENI. Trimming shortened V by 4 bases and J by 0 bases, and 18 bases separated the two germline ends. Combining the CDR3 with reference TRBV18 and TRBJ1-1 gives the whole variable domain NAGVMQNPRHLVRRRGQEARLRCSPMKGHSHVYWYRQLPEEGLKFMVYLQKENIIDESGMPKERFSAEFPKEGPSILRIQQVVRGDSAAYFCASSLTQYRSVNTEAFFGQGTRLTVV.

The chain couples TRBV6-5 to TRBJ1-1; D is perhaps TRBD1 (5 bases). Germline CDR1 and CDR2: MNHEY and SVGAGI. Trimming took 0 bases from V and 4 from J, leaving 15 bases between them. The CDR3 extends over 16 amino acids. In DNA, the CDR3 is TGTGCCAGCAGTTACTCGATACCAGGGTACGGCACTGAAGCTTTCTTT. Protein sequence: CASSYSIPGYGTEAFF.

J is TRBJ1-4 and V is TRBV18; 8 nucleotides match TRBD1. Germline CDR1 reads KGHSH; CDR2 reads LQKENI. There are 16 residues in the CDR3. Germline trimming cut 2 bases from V and 5 bases from J; bases unmatched to any gene: 7. CDR3 protein: CASSPIGQGKNEKLFF. The CDR3 DNA reads TGTGCCAGCTCACCAATAGGACAGGGAAAGAATGAAAAACTGTTTTTT.

The chain joins TRBV15 to TRBJ2-7; no clear D gene. The CDR3 is made up of 16 amino acids. In germline, CDR1 is LNHNV, CDR2 YYDKDF (reference sequence). V was pared by 1 base and J by 2 bases, with 15 bases between. The CDR3 DNA reads as TGTGCCACCAGCAGAGTGGCTGGGCTTACAACCTACGAGCAGTACTTC. Translation gives CATSRVAGLTTYEQYF.